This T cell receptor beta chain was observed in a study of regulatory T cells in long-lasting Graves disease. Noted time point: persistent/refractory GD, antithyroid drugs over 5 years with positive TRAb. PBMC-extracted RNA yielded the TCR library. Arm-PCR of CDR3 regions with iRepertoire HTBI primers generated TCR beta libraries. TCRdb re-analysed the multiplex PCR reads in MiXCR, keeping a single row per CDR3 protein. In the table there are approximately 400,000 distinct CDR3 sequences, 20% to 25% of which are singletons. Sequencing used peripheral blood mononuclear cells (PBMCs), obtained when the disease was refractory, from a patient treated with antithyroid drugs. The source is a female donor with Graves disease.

The DNA of the CDR3 is TGTGCCAGCAGCCCGGGAACGCATATGAACACTGAAGCTTTCTTT. Its translation is CASSPGTHMNTEAFF. The chain is built from TRBV3-1 and TRBJ1-1; no clear D. The germline V gene has CDR1 LGHDT and CDR2 YNNKEL (reference sequence). Trimming pared 4 bases from V and 0 bases from J, leaving 12 bases between. This CDR3 spans 15 amino acids. The whole variable domain, filled in from reference TRBV3-1 and TRBJ1-1, reads DTAVSQTPKYLVTQMGNDKSIKCEQNLGHDTMYWYKQDSKKFLKIMFSYNNKELIINETVPNRFSPKSPDKAHLNLHINSLELGDSAVYFCASSPGTHMNTEAFFGQGTRLTVV.